Below, one T cell receptor beta chain is given with its context. Its target antigen remains unknown. No base quality values were provided; no much bigger clone lies one nucleotide off. TCRbeta CDR3 regions were amplified from genomic DNA using the immunoSEQ Assay, a bias-controlled multiplex PCR. The authors' pipeline ran thus. Within the assay, amplification of reference gene primers was used to estimate how many nucleated cells each sample contained. Sequence reads were collapsed and filtered to measure the absolute abundance of every unique TCRbeta CDR3 rearrangement. For each sample, productive Simpson clonality was calculated by taking the square root of Simpson's diversity index across productive rearrangements. TCRdb holds this immuneACCESS table with in-frame rearrangements only. Some clones are missing; in checked studies, unresolved V genes explain under half, and the rest has no known cause. The V and J calls and the clone size are those of that table, but D and trimming were determined from the DNA. A total of some 120,000 clones appear in this sample, around 90% of them only once. Jointly, the top ten make up 1.5% of the sample.

Including the terminal cysteine and phenylalanine, the CDR3 comprises 14 residues. Of the read, only the CDR3 DNA is kept; its 42 bases are in frame from base 1. Cut back by 2 bases and 9 bases, the V and J ends lie 18 bases apart. CDR1 and CDR2 are read off the germline V gene as SGHRS and YFSETQ. This entry comes from a study of blood T cell repertoires in COVID-19 (dated by TCRdb to about 2020). For context, the study as a whole: Collaborator samples came from the United States, Italy and Spain and covered acute and convalescent phases of COVID-19. The prospective study material was composed of cDNA or gDNA derived from T cells, B-cell-depleted T cells, or PBMCs. The dataset comprised deeply sampled blood TCRbeta repertoires from subjects exposed to, actively infected with, or recovered from COVID-19. The repertoires were released in a freely available public database intended as a resource for research on the immune response to SARS-CoV-2. Samples were obtained from the ongoing ImmuneRACE study (first 160 participants) and from 1,200 or so subjects provided by 6 global collaborators. Nearly every sample came with metadata listing a de-identified subject ID, COVID-19 status, age in years and sex. Where available, HLA class I and class II types were obtained from metadata supplied by the sample provider rather than from assay-based typing. General study outcomes and caveats: Clinical and demographic metadata were provided uncurated, with the amount varying by source and participant.

Each collaborating institution followed its own protocols to collect whole blood in K2EDTA tubes. For TCRbeta analysis, collaborators shipped samples in one of three forms: frozen whole blood, isolated PBMCs, or DNA extracted from either of those sample types. Material for sequencing was peripheral blood. The receptor was derived from a human donor in a cohort sampled during active COVID-19. The V and J segments used are TRBV5-1 and TRBJ2-7; TRBD1 might be the D gene, on 5 matching bases. The CDR3 corresponds to CASSLQDLLGGQYF. The nucleotide sequence reads TGCGCCAGCAGCTTACAGGACCTCCTGGGTGGGCAGTACTTC.